This TCR beta chain emerged from a study of blood T cell repertoires in COVID-19. The V gene end was trimmed by 0 bases and the J gene end by 1 base; junction bases not matched to a gene: 6. CDR1 and CDR2 from the germline V gene are SEHNR and FQNEAQ (reference sequence). The CDR3 length is 17 residues. TCRdb's copy holds only in-frame clones and misses some; the assay was immunoSEQ multiplex PCR. The sample comprises more than 15,000 clones, 82% of which are singletons, and 20% to 25% rests with the top ten. The sample was peripheral blood. This chain joins TRBV7-9 and TRBJ2-5, with 9 bases lining up with TRBD1. The clonotype comes from an elderly man with active COVID-19. CDR3 nucleotide sequence: TGTGCCAGCAGCTTAGCCCCCGGGACAGGGCCCCAAGAGACCCAGTACTTC. This translates into CASSLAPGTGPQETQYF.